This is a list of T cell receptor beta chains from one sample in a study of OX40 agonist ivuxolimab in advanced cancers. Assay: immunoSEQ multiplex PCR; the TCRdb copy retains only in-frame clones and omits some. Seen here are about 38,000 clones, around 86% observed once, and the top ten hold 32%. The sequencing here drew on CD4+ or CD8+ T cells sorted from blood, taken in a trial of the OX40 agonist ivuxolimab. These receptors came from an adult with an advanced solid tumor such as melanoma, head and neck, liver or kidney cancer. Each CDR3 is given with its conserved first and last residue. D genes are given only for firm matches. Not all rows give a size; the values are once, few, many and, for expanded clones, a class.

>NA|TRBJ2-7|NA|TRBV19
TGTGCCAGTAGTATTGACAGAGGGGACGAGCAGTACTTC
CASSIDRGDEQYF
>NA|TRBJ1-5|NA|TRBV19
TGTGCCAGTAGCACCCCAGGGAGAAATCAGCCCCAGCATTTT
CASSTPGRNQPQHF
>hyperexpanded|TRBJ2-7|NA|TRBV6-1
TGTGCCAGCAGGACGGAAGGTCCCTACGAGCAGTACTTC
CASRTEGPYEQYF
>NA|TRBJ2-7|TRBD1|TRBV5-6
TGTGCCAGCAGCTTGGGGGCCGGGACAGGCTCCTACGAGCAGTACTTC
CASSLGAGTGSYEQYF
>NA|TRBJ1-4|NA|TRBV6-1
TGTGCCAGCAGCCAAGGGGCTCCCGTAGGGCTGTTTTTT
CASSQGAPVGLFF
>NA|TRBJ1-1|TRBD1|TRBV30
TGTGCCTGGAGTACGGGACCGACAGGGGAGGGTGAAGCTTTCTTT
CAWSTGPTGEGEAFF
>NA|TRBJ2-4|NA|TRBV5-1
TGCGCCAGCAGCTTGTTTGGCAGCCAAAACATTCAGTACTTC
CASSLFGSQNIQYF
>NA|TRBJ2-1|NA|TRBV9
TGTGCCAGCAGCGTAGGTGACAGGAAAGTAAATGAGCAGTTCTTC
CASSVGDRKVNEQFF
>few|TRBJ1-6|NA|TRBV27
TGTGCCAGCACCTCGTTCCGGGGAAGATCACCCCTCCACTTT
CASTSFRGRSPLHF
>NA|TRBJ2-4|TRBD1|TRBV25-1
TGTGCCAGCAGTCCCGGGACAGCCGAAAACATTCAGTACTTC
CASSPGTAENIQYF
>NA|TRBJ2-7|TRBD1|TRBV5-1
TGCGCCAGCAGCCCGGAAGGGGGACAGGGGGCCTACGAGCAGTACTTC
CASSPEGGQGAYEQYF